The entry below gives a single T cell receptor (beta chain) sequence along with its context. What it binds is not known. Sample-barcoded 5' priming and a J-beta primer mix drove a second PCR of about 7 to 11 cycles. TCRdb analysed the 5' RACE reads with MiXCR anew, one entry per CDR3 protein. The sample gives more than 500,000 distinct CDR3 sequences, approximately 30% of which show up once; approximately 18% is in the top ten. The sample comes from a study of blood T cells in healthy people across ages. Study results and limitations: Estimates drawn from one million T cells were deemed to understate diversity.

The V gene lost 2 bases and the J gene lost 7 bases, with 11 bases spanning the gap. This CDR3 is built from 13 residues. Germline lookup yields CDR1 SGHTA and CDR2 FQGNSA. The receptor comes from a woman aged 70-85 years in good health. The sequenced sample consisted of blood. The J gene is TRBJ1-2, the V gene TRBV7-2; D remains unclear. The CDR3 reads CASSLLLQAGYTF. CDR3 sequence (DNA): TGTGCCAGCAGCTTACTTTTGCAGGCTGGCTACACCTTC.